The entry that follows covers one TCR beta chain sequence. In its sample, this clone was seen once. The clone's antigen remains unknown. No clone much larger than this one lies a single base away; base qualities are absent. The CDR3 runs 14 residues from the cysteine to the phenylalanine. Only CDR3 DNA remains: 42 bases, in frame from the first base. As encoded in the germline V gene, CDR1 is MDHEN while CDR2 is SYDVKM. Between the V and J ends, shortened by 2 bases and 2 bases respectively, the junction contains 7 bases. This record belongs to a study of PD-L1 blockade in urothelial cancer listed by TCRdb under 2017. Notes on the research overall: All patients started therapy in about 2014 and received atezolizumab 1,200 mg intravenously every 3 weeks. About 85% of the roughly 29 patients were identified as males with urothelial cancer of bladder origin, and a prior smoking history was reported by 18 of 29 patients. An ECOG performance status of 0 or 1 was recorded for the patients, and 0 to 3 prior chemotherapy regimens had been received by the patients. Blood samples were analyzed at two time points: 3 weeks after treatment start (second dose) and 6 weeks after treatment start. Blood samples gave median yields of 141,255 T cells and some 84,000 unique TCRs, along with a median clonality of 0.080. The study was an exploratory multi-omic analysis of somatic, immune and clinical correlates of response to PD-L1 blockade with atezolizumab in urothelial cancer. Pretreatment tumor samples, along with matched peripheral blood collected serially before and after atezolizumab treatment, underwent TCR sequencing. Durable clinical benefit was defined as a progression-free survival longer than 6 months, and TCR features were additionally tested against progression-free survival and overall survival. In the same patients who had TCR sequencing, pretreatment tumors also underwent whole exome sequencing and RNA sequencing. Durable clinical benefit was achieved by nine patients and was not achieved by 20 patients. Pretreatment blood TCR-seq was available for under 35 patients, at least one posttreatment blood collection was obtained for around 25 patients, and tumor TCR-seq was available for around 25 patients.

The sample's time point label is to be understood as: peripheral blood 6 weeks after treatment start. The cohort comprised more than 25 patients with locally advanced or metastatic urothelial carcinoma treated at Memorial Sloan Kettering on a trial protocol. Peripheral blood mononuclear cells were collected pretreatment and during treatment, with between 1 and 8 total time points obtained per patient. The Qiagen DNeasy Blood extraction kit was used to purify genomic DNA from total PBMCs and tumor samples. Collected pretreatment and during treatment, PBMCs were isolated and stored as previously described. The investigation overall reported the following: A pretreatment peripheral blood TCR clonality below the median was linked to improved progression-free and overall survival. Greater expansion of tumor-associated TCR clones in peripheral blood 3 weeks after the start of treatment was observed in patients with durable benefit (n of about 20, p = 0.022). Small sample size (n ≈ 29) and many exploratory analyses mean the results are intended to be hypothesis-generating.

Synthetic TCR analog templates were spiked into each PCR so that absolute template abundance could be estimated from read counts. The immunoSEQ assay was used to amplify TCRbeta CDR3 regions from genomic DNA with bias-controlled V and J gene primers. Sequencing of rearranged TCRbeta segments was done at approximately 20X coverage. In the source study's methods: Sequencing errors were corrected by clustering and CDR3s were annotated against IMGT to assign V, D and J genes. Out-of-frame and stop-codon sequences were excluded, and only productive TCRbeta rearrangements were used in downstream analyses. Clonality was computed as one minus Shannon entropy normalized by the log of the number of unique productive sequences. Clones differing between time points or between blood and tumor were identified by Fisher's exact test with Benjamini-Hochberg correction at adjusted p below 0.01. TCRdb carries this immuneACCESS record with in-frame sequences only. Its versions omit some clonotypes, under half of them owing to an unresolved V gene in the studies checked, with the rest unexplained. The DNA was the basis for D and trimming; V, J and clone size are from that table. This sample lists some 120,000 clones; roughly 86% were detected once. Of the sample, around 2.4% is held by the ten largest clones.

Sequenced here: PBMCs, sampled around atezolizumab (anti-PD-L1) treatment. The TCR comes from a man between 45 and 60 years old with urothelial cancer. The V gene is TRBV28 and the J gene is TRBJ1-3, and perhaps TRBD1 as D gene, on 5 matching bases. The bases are TGTGCCAGCAGTTTAGGCAGGGCTGGAAACACCATATATTTT. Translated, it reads CASSLGRAGNTIYF.